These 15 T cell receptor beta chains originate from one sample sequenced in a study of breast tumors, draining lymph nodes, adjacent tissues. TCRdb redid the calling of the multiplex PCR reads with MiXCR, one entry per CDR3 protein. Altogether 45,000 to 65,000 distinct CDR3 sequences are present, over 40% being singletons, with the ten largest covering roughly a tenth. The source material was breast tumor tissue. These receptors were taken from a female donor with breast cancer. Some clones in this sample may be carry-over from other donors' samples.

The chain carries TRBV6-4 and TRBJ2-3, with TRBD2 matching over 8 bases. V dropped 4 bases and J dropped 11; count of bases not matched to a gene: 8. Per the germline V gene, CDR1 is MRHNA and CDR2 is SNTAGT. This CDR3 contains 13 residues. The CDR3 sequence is CASSGTSYNEQYF. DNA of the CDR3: TGTGCCAGCAGTGGGACTAGCTACAATGAGCAGTATTTT.

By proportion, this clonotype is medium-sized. The CDR3 reads CASRAGTDTQYF. For the CDR3, the DNA is TGTGCCAGCCGAGCAGGCACAGATACGCAGTATTTT. The rearrangement uses TRBV7-9 and TRBJ2-3; D ambiguous. The CDR3 consists of 12 residues. The V and J ends lost 8 bases and 1 base respectively, with 7 bases between them. The germline V gene has CDR1 SEHNR and CDR2 FQNEAQ (reference sequence).

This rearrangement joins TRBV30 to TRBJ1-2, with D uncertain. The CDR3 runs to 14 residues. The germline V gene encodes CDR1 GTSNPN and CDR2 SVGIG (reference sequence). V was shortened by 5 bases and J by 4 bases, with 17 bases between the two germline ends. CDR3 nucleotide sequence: TGTGCCTGGGGGGTTAACAGCCAGACCTATGGCTACACCTTC. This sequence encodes CAWGVNSQTYGYTF.

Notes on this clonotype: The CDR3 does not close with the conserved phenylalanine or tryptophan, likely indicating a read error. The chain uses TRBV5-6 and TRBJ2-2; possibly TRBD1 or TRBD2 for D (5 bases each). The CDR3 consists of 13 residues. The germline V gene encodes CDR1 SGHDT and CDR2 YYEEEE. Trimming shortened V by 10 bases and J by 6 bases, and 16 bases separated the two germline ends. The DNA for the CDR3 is TGTGCCGGCATGAGGGGAATTGCCGGGGAGCTGTTTTTG. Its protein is CAGMRGIAGELFL.

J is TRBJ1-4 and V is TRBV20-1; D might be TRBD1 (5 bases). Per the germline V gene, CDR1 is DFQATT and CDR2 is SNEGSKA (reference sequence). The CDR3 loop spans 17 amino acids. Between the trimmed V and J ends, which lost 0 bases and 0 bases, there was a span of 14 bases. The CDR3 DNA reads TGCAGTGCTAGAGATCCGCAGGGAGGAACAACTAATGAAAAACTGTTTTTT. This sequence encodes CSARDPQGGTTNEKLFF.

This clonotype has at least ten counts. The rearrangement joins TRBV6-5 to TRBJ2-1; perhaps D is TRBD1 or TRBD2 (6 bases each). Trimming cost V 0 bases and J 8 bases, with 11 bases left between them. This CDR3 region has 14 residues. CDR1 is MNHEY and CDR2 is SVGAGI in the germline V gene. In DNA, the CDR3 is TGTGCCAGCAGTTACTCGGGGGGCAGGGATGAGCAGTTCTTC. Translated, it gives CASSYSGGRDEQFF.

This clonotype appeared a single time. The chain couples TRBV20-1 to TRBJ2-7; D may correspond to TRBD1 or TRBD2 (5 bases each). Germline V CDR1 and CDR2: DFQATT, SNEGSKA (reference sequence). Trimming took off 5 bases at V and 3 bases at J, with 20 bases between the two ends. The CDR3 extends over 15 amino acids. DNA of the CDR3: TGCAGTGCTGCTCGAACCGGGACCGGTAACTACGAGCAGTACTTC. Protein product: CSAARTGTGNYEQYF.

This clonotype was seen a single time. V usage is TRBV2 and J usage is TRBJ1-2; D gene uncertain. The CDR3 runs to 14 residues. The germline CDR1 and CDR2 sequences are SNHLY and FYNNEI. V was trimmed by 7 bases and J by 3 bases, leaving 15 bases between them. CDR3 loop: CASTLRGSDYGYTF. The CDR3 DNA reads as TGTGCCAGCACCTTACGCGGGTCTGACTATGGCTACACCTTC.

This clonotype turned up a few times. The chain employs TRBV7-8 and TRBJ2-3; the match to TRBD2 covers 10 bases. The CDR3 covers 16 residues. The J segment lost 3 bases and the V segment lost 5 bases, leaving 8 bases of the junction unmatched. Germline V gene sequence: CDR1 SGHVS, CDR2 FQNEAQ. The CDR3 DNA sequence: TGTGCCAGCAGCCCTCGGACTAGCGGTTTAACAGATACGCAGTATTTT. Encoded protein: CASSPRTSGLTDTQYF.

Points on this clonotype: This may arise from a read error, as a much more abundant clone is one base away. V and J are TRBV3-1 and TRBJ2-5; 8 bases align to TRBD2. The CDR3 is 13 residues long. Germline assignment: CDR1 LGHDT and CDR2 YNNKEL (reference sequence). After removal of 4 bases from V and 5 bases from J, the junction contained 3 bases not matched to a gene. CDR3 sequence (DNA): TGTGCCAGCAGCCCAGCGGGAGCTGAGACCCAGTACTTC. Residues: CASSPAGAETQYF.

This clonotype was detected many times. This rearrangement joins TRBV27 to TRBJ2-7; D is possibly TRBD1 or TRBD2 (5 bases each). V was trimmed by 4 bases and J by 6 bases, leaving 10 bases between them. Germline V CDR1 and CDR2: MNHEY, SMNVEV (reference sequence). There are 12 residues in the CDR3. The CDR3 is CASSSWDGEQYF. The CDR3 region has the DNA TGTGCCAGCAGTTCTTGGGACGGCGAGCAGTACTTC.

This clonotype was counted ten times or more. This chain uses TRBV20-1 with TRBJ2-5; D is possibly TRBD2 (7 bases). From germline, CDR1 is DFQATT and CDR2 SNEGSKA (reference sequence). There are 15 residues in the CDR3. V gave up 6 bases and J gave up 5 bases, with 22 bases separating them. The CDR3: CSAPTLGGAGETQYF. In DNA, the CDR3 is TGCAGTGCCCCCACCCTGGGGGGGGCTGGGGAGACCCAGTACTTC.

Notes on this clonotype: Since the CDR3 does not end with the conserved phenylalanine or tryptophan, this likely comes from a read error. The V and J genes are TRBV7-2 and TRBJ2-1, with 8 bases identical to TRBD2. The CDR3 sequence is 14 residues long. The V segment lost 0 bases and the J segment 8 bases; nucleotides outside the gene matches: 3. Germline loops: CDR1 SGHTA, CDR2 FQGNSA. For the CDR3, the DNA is TGTGCCAGCAGCTTAGCTAGCGGGACGTATGAGCAGTTCCTC. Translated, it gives CASSLASGTYEQFL.

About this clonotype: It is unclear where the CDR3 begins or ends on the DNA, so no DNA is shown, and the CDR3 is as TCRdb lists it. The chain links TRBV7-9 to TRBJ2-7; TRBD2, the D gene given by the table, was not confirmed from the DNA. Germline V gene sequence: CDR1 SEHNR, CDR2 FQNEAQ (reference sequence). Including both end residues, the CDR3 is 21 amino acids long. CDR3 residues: CASSFYICSANWREGLNEQYF.

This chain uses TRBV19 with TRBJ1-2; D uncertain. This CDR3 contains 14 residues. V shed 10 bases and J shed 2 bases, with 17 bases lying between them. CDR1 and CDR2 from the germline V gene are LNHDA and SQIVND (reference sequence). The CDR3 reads CATLKGSGNYGYTF. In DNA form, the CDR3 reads TGTGCCACCCTTAAGGGCTCTGGAAACTATGGCTACACCTTC.